Listed below are T cell receptor beta chains from one sample, sequenced in a study of blood T cell repertoires in COVID-19. TCRdb's copy holds only in-frame clones and misses some; the assay was immunoSEQ multiplex PCR. The table includes 200,000 to 300,000 clones, roughly 86% detected once. The sequencing input was peripheral blood. Every receptor here comes from a man aged 45-60 years with acute or convalescent COVID-19. The CDR3 runs from the conserved cysteine through the conserved F or W. D genes are given only for firm matches. Expanded clones get a size class; other rows say once, few or many, or leave the size out.

J | V | D | size | CDR3 | DNA
TRBJ1-2 | TRBV10-3 | - | - | CAISESRGYTF | TGTGCCATCAGTGAGTCTCGTGGCTACACCTTC
TRBJ2-2 | TRBV27 | TRBD1 | - | CASQPQGARSGELFF | TGTGCCAGTCAGCCGCAGGGGGCCAGGAGCGGGGAGCTGTTTTTT
TRBJ2-1 | TRBV18 | TRBD2 | - | CASSPASGGNEQFF | TGTGCCAGCTCACCAGCTAGCGGAGGAAATGAGCAGTTCTTC
TRBJ2-7 | TRBV11-1 | - | - | CASSTRQITYEQYF | TGTGCCAGCAGCACCCGACAGATCACCTACGAGCAGTACTTC
TRBJ2-3 | TRBV10-3 | TRBD2 | few | CAMTRGAGRTDTQYF | TGTGCCATGACCCGGGGAGCGGGACGCACAGATACGCAGTATTTT
TRBJ1-1 | TRBV28 | - | - | CASRSSQEAFF | TGTGCCAGCAGGTCGAGCCAAGAAGCTTTCTTT
TRBJ2-3 | TRBV7-3 | - | - | CASSLREVTGTDTQYF | TGTGCCAGCAGCTTAAGGGAGGTTACTGGCACAGATACGCAGTATTTT
TRBJ1-1 | TRBV6-6 | TRBD1 | - | CASKTYRGRNTEAFF | TGTGCCAGCAAAACCTACAGGGGGCGGAACACTGAAGCTTTCTTT
TRBJ2-1 | TRBV12-5 | TRBD2 | once | CASGSPDGASGGIYNEQFF | TGTGCTAGTGGTTCTCCAGACGGGGCTAGCGGGGGGATCTACAATGAGCAGTTCTTC
TRBJ2-1 | TRBV7-3 | - | few | CASSWGQGDEQFF | TGTGCCAGCAGTTGGGGCCAGGGCGATGAGCAGTTCTTC
TRBJ2-7 | TRBV5-1 | - | - | CASSLGRDQGEQYF | TGCGCCAGCAGCCTGGGGCGGGACCAAGGCGAGCAGTACTTC
TRBJ1-1 | TRBV6-5 | - | once | CASSWRQENTEAFF | TGTGCCAGCAGTTGGAGACAGGAAAACACTGAAGCTTTCTTT
TRBJ1-3 | TRBV6-5 | - | few | CASSLDVSGTIYF | TGTGCCAGCAGTTTAGATGTGTCGGGCACCATATATTTT
TRBJ1-6 | TRBV28 | - | - | CASSFRGEDSPLHF | TGTGCCAGCAGTTTTCGGGGTGAGGATTCACCCCTCCACTTT
TRBJ2-7 | TRBV6-5 | TRBD1 | - | CASSVDRVPYEQYF | TGTGCCAGCAGCGTTGACAGGGTCCCCTACGAGCAGTACTTC
TRBJ1-1 | TRBV6-5 | - | - | CASSYSWQNTEAFF | TGTGCCAGCAGTTACTCATGGCAGAACACTGAAGCTTTCTTT
TRBJ2-3 | TRBV6-9 | - | - | CASSSQLGTSTDTQYF | TGTGCCAGCAGTTCGCAACTAGGAACTAGCACAGATACGCAGTATTTT
TRBJ1-1 | TRBV5-6 | TRBD1 | - | CASSLWDRAAFF | TGTGCCAGCAGCTTGTGGGACAGGGCCGCTTTCTTT
TRBJ2-1 | TRBV28 | TRBD2 | few | CASSSPFPGTSARYSYNEQFF | TGTGCCAGCAGTTCCCCCTTTCCCGGGACTAGCGCACGATACTCCTACAATGAGCAGTTCTTC
TRBJ2-7 | TRBV7-3 | TRBD2 | - | CASSLTGTSGTSYEQYF | TGTGCCAGCAGCCTTACCGGGACTAGCGGGACCTCCTACGAGCAGTACTTC
TRBJ2-7 | TRBV29-1 | TRBD2 | few | CSVSWTSEDEQYF | TGCAGCGTTTCGTGGACTAGCGAGGACGAGCAGTACTTC
TRBJ1-3 | TRBV7-9 | - | - | CASSFQGVGNTIYF | TGTGCCAGCAGCTTTCAAGGGGTCGGAAACACCATATATTTT
TRBJ2-1 | TRBV7-9 | TRBD2 | - | CASSLGSSGTYNEQFF | TGTGCCAGCAGCTTAGGATCTAGCGGGACCTACAATGAGCAGTTCTTC
TRBJ2-1 | TRBV15 | - | - | CATSSPFSGKMIEQFF | TGTGCCACCAGCAGCCCCTTCTCAGGGAAAATGATAGAGCAGTTCTTC
TRBJ2-2 | TRBV5-1 | - | once | CASSSGASGELFF | TGCGCCAGCAGCTCAGGGGCTTCCGGGGAGCTGTTTTTT
TRBJ2-1 | TRBV19 | - | - | CASRTTGTQAPSSYNEQFF | TGTGCCAGTAGAACCACCGGGACTCAAGCCCCCTCCTCCTACAATGAGCAGTTCTTC
TRBJ2-3 | TRBV19 | TRBD2 | - | CASSIGLAGRADTQYF | TGTGCCAGTAGTATAGGACTAGCGGGCCGGGCAGATACGCAGTATTTT
TRBJ1-4 | TRBV9 | - | - | CASSVYSGVGEKLFF | TGTGCCAGCAGCGTATACTCAGGGGTGGGTGAAAAACTGTTTTTT
TRBJ2-4 | TRBV25-1 | TRBD1 | - | CASSESGTGKNIQYF | TGTGCCAGCAGTGAATCCGGGACAGGCAAAAACATTCAGTACTTC
TRBJ2-1 | TRBV19 | TRBD2 | - | CASSIRLTSGSYNEQFF | TGTGCCAGTAGTATTCGATTGACTAGCGGGTCCTACAATGAGCAGTTCTTC
TRBJ1-1 | TRBV19 | - | - | CASSLGVNTEAFF | TGTGCCAGTAGCCTAGGTGTGAACACTGAAGCTTTCTTT
TRBJ2-1 | TRBV5-1 | TRBD1 | - | CASSPGTARSSYNEQFF | TGCGCCAGCAGCCCTGGGACAGCTCGAAGCTCCTACAATGAGCAGTTCTTC
TRBJ1-1 | TRBV4-1 | - | - | CASSQDPRRGTLRRMNTEAFF | TGCGCCAGCAGCCAAGACCCCAGGCGGGGAACCCTAAGAAGGATGAACACTGAAGCTTTCTTT
TRBJ1-1 | TRBV5-5 | - | - | CASSFQQGTNTEAFF | TGTGCCAGCAGCTTTCAACAGGGAACGAACACTGAAGCTTTCTTT
TRBJ1-1 | TRBV7-8 | TRBD1 | - | CASSPGQAGAEAFF | TGTGCCAGCAGCCCGGGACAGGCTGGAGCTGAAGCTTTCTTT
TRBJ2-7 | TRBV19 | TRBD2 | - | CASSRLARTYEQYF | TGTGCCAGTTCCCGACTAGCGCGGACCTACGAGCAGTACTTC
TRBJ1-2 | TRBV2 | - | - | CASSVWRGGALYGYTF | TGTGCCAGCAGTGTATGGCGGGGGGGGGCCCTCTATGGCTACACCTTC
TRBJ2-1 | TRBV19 | - | - | CASSGLTPGSYNEQFF | TGTGCCAGTAGCGGACTCACCCCCGGCTCCTACAATGAGCAGTTCTTC
TRBJ2-2 | TRBV2 | - | - | CASSPNRDPGELFF | TGTGCCAGCAGTCCCAACAGGGATCCCGGGGAGCTGTTTTTT
TRBJ2-3 | TRBV18 | - | - | CASSPRAGSSTDTQYF | TGTGCCAGCTCACCACGGGCAGGTTCTAGCACAGATACGCAGTATTTT
TRBJ1-2 | TRBV25-1 | - | once | CASSEFARDGYTF | TGTGCCAGCAGTGAATTCGCCAGGGATGGCTACACCTTC
TRBJ1-5 | TRBV5-5 | TRBD1 | - | CASSQTGVNSNQPQHF | TGTGCCAGCAGCCAGACAGGGGTTAATAGCAATCAGCCCCAGCATTTT
TRBJ2-5 | TRBV27 | TRBD1 | - | CASSPAGQVQKTQYF | TGTGCCAGCAGTCCCGCCGGACAGGTCCAAAAGACCCAGTACTTC
TRBJ2-5 | TRBV6-6 | TRBD1 | once | CASSPGTGFFETQYF | TGTGCCAGCAGTCCCGGGACAGGGTTTTTTGAGACCCAGTACTTC
TRBJ2-1 | TRBV5-1 | TRBD2 | - | CASSSLAGDYNEQFF | TGCGCCAGCAGCTCGCTAGCGGGAGATTACAATGAGCAGTTCTTC
TRBJ2-1 | TRBV15 | TRBD2 | - | CATSRASGTLGAYNEQFF | TGTGCCACCAGCAGAGCTAGCGGGACCCTAGGGGCCTACAATGAGCAGTTCTTC
TRBJ2-7 | TRBV5-4 | - | - | CASSYGGFYEQYF | TGTGCCAGCAGCTATGGCGGCTTCTACGAGCAGTACTTC
TRBJ2-5 | TRBV13 | - | - | CASSLSGLTLTQYF | TGTGCCAGCAGCTTATCAGGGCTGACTTTGACCCAGTACTTC
TRBJ1-2 | TRBV30 | TRBD1 | - | CAWKVGGTYGYTF | TGTGCCTGGAAGGTAGGGGGCACCTATGGCTACACCTTC